The T cell receptor beta chain under discussion was sequenced for a study of T cell responses to AZD1222 COVID-19 vaccine. Sequenced by immunoSEQ multiplex PCR; TCRdb stores in-frame clones only, minus some. The sample yields about 100,000 clones, about 87% seen once. V gave up 0 bases and J gave up 0 bases, with 7 bases separating them. CDR3 length: 15 amino acids. Germline-derived CDR1 and CDR2 are SEHNR and FQNEAQ (reference sequence). Study observations and caveats: Most donors were white British and more were female, and clonal diversity was possibly underestimated. Reportedly, close to half of spike-specific TCRs are directed against unmutated variant regions. Across the whole spike, CD4 TCRs peaked at regions 160-218 and 743-854.

About this clone: Its antigen is still unknown.

The receptor was derived from an adult in good health. The rearrangement joins TRBV7-9 to TRBJ2-3; tentatively, D is TRBD1 or TRBD2 (5 bases each). The specimen comprised peripheral blood, sampled on day 0 of AZD1222 vaccination. The CDR3 reads CASSLARGSTDTQYF. The CDR3 nucleotides are TGTGCCAGCAGCTTAGCGAGGGGCAGCACAGATACGCAGTATTTT.